This entry features one TCR beta chain sequence. This sample was taken from a study of T cell changes during pregnancy in multiple sclerosis. Method: immunoSEQ multiplex PCR; TCRdb's copy keeps in-frame clones and lacks some. Among about 38,000 clones listed, 91% were seen once. CDR1 is SNHLY, CDR2 FYNNEI, per germline. The CDR3 consists of 12 residues. Trimming removed 8 bases from V and 4 bases from J, with 11 bases in between. The sample in question was CD8+ T cells from peripheral blood mononuclear cells, obtained in the second trimester of pregnancy. The receptor comes from a female donor with multiple sclerosis, enrolled in a pregnancy study. The chain combines TRBV2 with TRBJ1-2, with D maybe TRBD1 (6 bases). CDR3 amino acids: CASSDRSYGYTF. DNA of the CDR3: TGTGCCAGCTCGGACAGAAGCTATGGCTACACCTTC.